This TCR beta chain was sequenced in a study of blood T cell repertoires in COVID-19. The V gene end was trimmed by 3 bases and the J gene end by 9 bases; junction bases not matched to a gene: 9. This CDR3 is 16 amino acids long. Germline lookup yields CDR1 LNHDA and CDR2 SQIVND (reference sequence). This clone showed up just once. Method: immunoSEQ multiplex PCR; TCRdb's copy keeps in-frame clones and lacks some. In the table there are about 44,000 clones, 80% to 90% of which are singletons. Source material: peripheral blood. The clonotype was recovered from a human donor in a cohort sampled during active COVID-19. The chain recombines TRBV19 with TRBJ1-6; 9 positions agree with TRBD1. The CDR3: CASSILPGQGSSPLHF. The CDR3 region has the DNA TGTGCCAGTAGTATTCTGCCGGGACAGGGTAGTTCACCCCTCCACTTT.